Only one count was recorded for the clone carrying this TCR beta chain. Its antigen is currently unknown. CDR1 is MNHEY, CDR2 SVGAGI, per germline. V was clipped by 5 bases and J by 4 bases; unmatched bases: 3. The CDR3 runs to 14 residues. The sample belongs to a study of shared clonotypes between healthy human individuals. Libraries were prepared by immunoSEQ multiplex PCR; TCRdb keeps only in-frame clonotypes and omits some of them. The repertoire holds over 1.4 million clones, roughly 95% seen once, with 1% to 1.5% in the top ten. Study-wide results and caveats: Several donors held approximately 4.5% of naive CD4 clonotypes in common. Genetic and exposure-history diversity was limited by the small donor number. Clonotypes which were not shared had lower generation probabilities than clonotypes that all four donors shared.

The sequencing input was naive CD4+ T cells sorted from blood. The subset here: CD45RA+ positively selected. This sequence joins TRBV6-5 and TRBJ2-4; 9 bases are a match to TRBD1. The clonotype originates from a young man in good health. CDR3 protein: CASSRQGGKNIQYF. The CDR3 nucleotides read TGTGCCAGCAGTAGACAGGGGGGGAAAAACATTCAGTACTTC.